One sample yielded the 4 T cell receptor beta chains listed below, sequenced in a study of molecular identifiers for immune sequencing clone quantification. TCRdb called the PCR reads again in MiXCR, with one record for every CDR3 protein. The data show hundreds of thousands of distinct CDR3 sequences, roughly 23% seen once. Specimen: naive CD8+ T cells from blood, with Jurkat cell RNA spiked in. Subset described: FACS-sorted CD8+CD4-CCR7+CD45RA+ naive T cells. These receptors came from a human donor in good health. Some libraries in this study had Jurkat cell RNA spiked in.

There are a few counts of this clonotype. Being one base from a much bigger clone, this may be a read error. This chain joins TRBV29-1 and TRBJ2-3, with D perhaps given as TRBD1 or TRBD2 (6 bases each). Germline V gene sequence: CDR1 SQVTM, CDR2 ANQGSEA. With 2 bases removed from V and 8 bases from J, the gap between germline ends came to 20 bases. This CDR3 is built from 15 residues. CDR3 in amino acids: CSVESGAGIVGTQYF. The CDR3 coding sequence is TGCAGCGTTGAATCGGGGGCGGGTATTGTAGGTACGCAGTATTTT.

Turning to this clonotype: The junction does not match germline at one end; this may be a read error. CDR3 nucleotide sequence: TGTGCCAGCTGCCAAGGGGAGGGGACAGGGGCCTACGAGCAGTACTTC. Protein product: CASCQGEGTGAYEQYF. This chain uses TRBV4-2 with TRBJ2-7; 10 bases line up with TRBD1. The germline gives CDR1 LGHNA, CDR2 YNFKEQ. CDR3 size: 16 residues.

The gene calls are TRBV5-8 and TRBJ2-4; no clear D gene. The CDR3 runs 18 residues. Trimming shortened V by 0 bases and J by 1 base, and 17 bases separated the two germline ends. Germline V gene lookup returns CDR1 SGHTS and CDR2 YDEGEE. The CDR3 nucleotides read TGTGCCAGCAGCTTGGGTGTAGGGAAAAGGTCGGCCAAAAACATTCAGTACTTC. It encodes CASSLGVGKRSAKNIQYF.

This clonotype was recorded only once. Possible read error: a much larger clone is one base away. The chain has TRBV19 and TRBJ1-1, with D perhaps TRBD1 (5 bases). The germline CDR1 and CDR2 sequences are LNHDA and SQIVND (reference sequence). The CDR3 consists of 11 residues. CDR3 residues: CASTTGTEALF. The CDR3, as DNA: TGTGCCAGTACTACCGGGACTGAAGCTCTCTTT.